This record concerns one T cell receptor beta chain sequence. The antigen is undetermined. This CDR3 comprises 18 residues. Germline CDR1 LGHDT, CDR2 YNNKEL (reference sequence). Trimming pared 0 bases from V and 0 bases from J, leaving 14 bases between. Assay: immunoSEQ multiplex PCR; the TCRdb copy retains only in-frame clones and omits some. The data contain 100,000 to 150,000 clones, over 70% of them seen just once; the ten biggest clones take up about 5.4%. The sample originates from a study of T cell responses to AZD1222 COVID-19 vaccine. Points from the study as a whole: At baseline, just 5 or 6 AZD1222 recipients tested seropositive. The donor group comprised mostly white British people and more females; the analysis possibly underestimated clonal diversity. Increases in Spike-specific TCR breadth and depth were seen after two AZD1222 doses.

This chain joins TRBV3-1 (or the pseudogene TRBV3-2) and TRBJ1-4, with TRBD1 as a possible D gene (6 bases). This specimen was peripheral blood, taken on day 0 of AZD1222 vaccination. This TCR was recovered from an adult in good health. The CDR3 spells CASSQDSRGRPTNEKLFF. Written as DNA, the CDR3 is TGTGCCAGCAGCCAAGATTCCCGGGGGCGGCCAACTAATGAAAAACTGTTTTTT.